This T cell receptor (beta chain) came from a study of siplizumab effects on memory and regulatory T cells. Study-level findings and limits: Apparently key alloresponse contributors, naive T cells also seemed more diverse than memory cells. Proliferating Tregs taken from siplizumab cultures were not shown to have a confirmed suppressive function. Mappable alloreactive CD4+ clones were on average about 62% Treg-derived with siplizumab, about 26% in controls.

On this clone: Its antigen is unknown.

This CDR3 comprises 12 residues. Trimming left V 6 bases short and J 4 bases short, with 7 bases between. Germline CDR1 LNHDA, CDR2 SQIVND (reference sequence). Per individual sample, 95,000 to 100,000 TCR templates were assayed. The data were produced by immunoSEQ multiplex PCR, yet TCRdb's version contains in-frame clones alone and is incomplete. The sample records some 120,000 clones, approximately 94% being singletons. Sequencing was done on a sample of non-Treg CD4+ T cells sorted from blood. The sequence was obtained from a human donor in good health. This rearrangement joins TRBV19 to TRBJ1-3; D call uncertain. This chain's CDR3 is CASSRLGNTIYF. In nucleotides, the CDR3 is TGTGCCAGTAGCCGCCTGGGAAACACCATATATTTT.